This T cell receptor (beta chain) is drawn from a study of T cell responses to AZD1222 COVID-19 vaccine. In germline, CDR1 is SGHVS, CDR2 FNYEAQ. The V end lost 5 bases, the J end lost 0 bases, and 13 bases lay between the germline ends. CDR3 length equals 16 residues. The method was immunoSEQ multiplex PCR; TCRdb's version includes in-frame clones alone and lacks a portion of them. The sample includes about 120,000 clones, roughly nine tenths of them seen just once. This TCR came from an adult in good health. The genes are TRBV7-6 and TRBJ2-2; D tentatively fits TRBD1 or TRBD2 (5 bases each). The input for sequencing was peripheral blood, taken on day 0 of AZD1222 vaccination. The chain's CDR3 is CASSRRGRANTGELFF. The CDR3 DNA reads TGTGCCAGCAGCCGACGGGGACGGGCGAACACCGGGGAGCTGTTTTTT.